A single sample is the source of the 26 T cell receptor beta chains below, sequenced in a study of blood T cell repertoires in COVID-19. This table comes from immunoSEQ multiplex PCR, and its TCRdb copy is limited to in-frame clones, with some not included. Of some 270,000 clones in the sample, approximately 89% were seen once. Sequencing input: peripheral blood. The origin of the receptors is a woman aged 55-70 years who had recovered from COVID-19.

The V call is TRBV11-2, the J call TRBJ1-1; D is perhaps TRBD1 (6 bases). Trimming took 5 bases from V and 1 from J, leaving 14 bases between them. Germline CDR1 and CDR2: SGHAT and FQNNGV. The length of the CDR3 is 15 residues. CDR3 in DNA: TGTGCCAGCAGCCCCGTCCGGGACAAGAACACTGAAGCTTTCTTT. It specifies CASSPVRDKNTEAFF.

With respect to this clone: Other nucleotide sequences in the sample specify the same CDR3. The chain links TRBV18 to TRBJ2-5; 9 bases map to TRBD1. The CDR3 spans 14 residues. The ends lost 2 bases at V and 5 bases at J; junction bases unmatched: 3. In germline, CDR1 is KGHSH, CDR2 LQKENI. CDR3 coding DNA: TGTGCCAGCTCACCAGGGACAGGGTTGGAGACCCAGTACTTC. This codes for CASSPGTGLETQYF.

This clone showed up just once. The rearrangement joins TRBV6-5 to TRBJ1-1; D might be TRBD1 (5 bases). The CDR3 has 15 amino acids. Germline V lookup: CDR1 MNHEY, CDR2 SVGAGI. Trimming left V 8 bases short and J 4 bases short, with 20 bases between. The CDR3 nucleotides are TGTGCCAGCCTGCGGAGCGGGGGTCTGGGCACTGAAGCTTTCTTT. Amino acids: CASLRSGGLGTEAFF.

This chain joins TRBV28 and TRBJ1-5; TRBD1 might be the D (5 bases). Looked up from germline, CDR1 is MDHEN and CDR2 is SYDVKM. This CDR3 contains 12 residues. Trimming took off 1 base at V and 11 bases at J, with 9 bases between the two ends. The CDR3 loop reads CASSLSGGAQHF. CDR3 nucleotide sequence: TGTGCCAGCAGTTTATCCGGGGGAGCCCAGCATTTT.

The V gene is TRBV7-2, the J gene TRBJ2-7; possibly TRBD2 for D (6 bases). V was shortened by 4 bases and J by 6 bases, with 25 bases between the two germline ends. The CDR3 runs to 17 residues. Germline CDR1 and CDR2: SGHTA and FQGNSA. The CDR3 is CASSSPRARDLKGEQYF. Written as DNA, the CDR3 is TGTGCCAGCAGCTCCCCAAGGGCCCGGGACTTAAAAGGCGAGCAGTACTTC.

This clone turned up a few times. This chain links TRBV7-2 with TRBJ2-7; 9 bases are a match to TRBD1. Per germline, CDR1 SGHTA and CDR2 FQGNSA. Trimming cost V 4 bases and J 3 bases; bases outside gene matches: 10. The CDR3 loop spans 16 amino acids. The CDR3 bases are TGTGCCAGCAGCTCCACAGCCGGGACAGGGCACTACGAGCAGTACTTC. This translates into CASSSTAGTGHYEQYF. Together with reference TRBV7-2 and TRBJ2-7, the CDR3 gives the full variable domain: GAGVSQSPSNKVTEKGKDVELRCDPISGHTALYWYRQSLGQGLEFLIYFQGNSAPDKSGLPSDRFSAERTGGSVSTLTIQRTQQEDSAVYLCASSSTAGTGHYEQYFGPGTRLTVT.

The table lists this clone with a count of one. The rearrangement joins TRBV3-1 (or the pseudogene TRBV3-2) to TRBJ2-3; tentative D call: TRBD1 (6 bases). V was pared by 6 bases and J by 1 base, with 11 bases between. Germline CDR1 LGHDT, CDR2 YNNKEL (reference sequence). The CDR3 is 14 amino acids. This CDR3 is CASRPRGRTDTQYF. CDR3 coding DNA: TGTGCCAGCAGACCCAGGGGTCGCACAGATACGCAGTATTTT.

The chain links TRBV3-1 (or the pseudogene TRBV3-2) to TRBJ2-5; D might be TRBD2 (5 bases). CDR1 LGHDT and CDR2 YNNKEL come from the germline V gene (reference sequence). This CDR3 contains 17 residues. The V and J ends lost 0 bases and 2 bases respectively, with 16 bases between them. The CDR3 here is CASSQDYMMLAQETQYF. In DNA, the CDR3 is TGTGCCAGCAGCCAAGATTACATGATGCTAGCACAAGAGACCCAGTACTTC.

The chain employs TRBV7-3 and TRBJ1-5; D is perhaps TRBD1 (5 bases). The CDR3 length is 17 residues. V was shortened by 1 base and J by 1 base, with 14 bases between the two germline ends. Per germline, CDR1 SGHTA and CDR2 FQGTGA. The CDR3 spells CASSLSLAGPSNQPQHF. The CDR3 coding sequence is TGTGCCAGCAGCTTAAGCTTGGCAGGGCCGAGCAATCAGCCCCAGCATTTT.

In this sample, this clone turned up a few times. The chain carries TRBV28 and TRBJ1-5; D uncertain. The CDR3 is 13 residues long. V lost 5 bases, J lost 7 bases, and 12 bases lay in between. CDR1 is MDHEN, CDR2 SYDVKM, per germline. Here the CDR3 DNA reads TGTGCCAGCAGTCCCTGGGGAGGACAGCCCCAGCATTTT. It yields the protein CASSPWGGQPQHF.

The chain has TRBV4-2 and TRBJ1-2; TRBD1 aligns across 8 bases. This CDR3 has 17 residues. Unmatched junction bases numbered 13, after V lost 0 bases and J lost 7 bases. The germline V gene has CDR1 LGHNA and CDR2 YNFKEQ. The CDR3 loop reads CASSQDKTGAPSGGYTF. CDR3 bases: TGTGCCAGCAGCCAAGATAAGACAGGGGCCCCATCGGGTGGCTACACCTTC.

This chain links TRBV18 with TRBJ1-2, with 7 nucleotides matching TRBD1. CDR1 KGHSH and CDR2 LQKENI come from the germline V gene. The CDR3 contains 15 residues. J was trimmed by 2 bases and V by 6 bases; bases with no gene match: 9. The CDR3 nucleotides are TGTGCCAGCTCGCTAACTATGACAGGGAACTATGGCTACACCTTC. It encodes CASSLTMTGNYGYTF.

The chain recombines TRBV28 with TRBJ1-2; TRBD1 matches at 9 bases. This CDR3 contains 16 residues. Looked up from germline, CDR1 is MDHEN and CDR2 is SYDVKM. J gave up 4 bases and V 5 bases, and 11 bases lay outside the gene matches. This CDR3 is CASSPITGTGIYGYTF. CDR3 coding DNA: TGTGCCAGCAGTCCCATAACCGGGACAGGGATCTATGGCTACACCTTC.

V and J are TRBV2 and TRBJ2-1, with 8 bases that match TRBD2. The CDR3 is made up of 15 amino acids. With V trimmed by 4 bases and J by 2 bases, 4 bases remained unmatched. Looked up from germline, CDR1 is SNHLY and CDR2 is FYNNEI. Written as DNA, the CDR3 is TGTGCCAGCAGTGTCAGCGGGGGCACCTACAATGAGCAGTTCTTC. This encodes CASSVSGGTYNEQFF. Full variable domain (rest looked up from reference TRBV2 and TRBJ2-1): EPEVTQTPSHQVTQMGQEVILRCVPISNHLYFYWYRQILGQKVEFLVSFYNNEISEKSEIFDDQFSVERPDGSNFTLKIRSTKLEDSAMYFCASSVSGGTYNEQFFGPGTRLTVL.

V usage is TRBV29-1 and J usage is TRBJ2-5; 7 positions agree with TRBD2. CDR1 and CDR2 (germline): SQVTM, ANQGSEA. This CDR3 has 13 amino acids. After removal of 4 bases from V and 4 bases from J, the junction contained 6 bases not matched to a gene. For the CDR3, the DNA is TGCAGCGTTGCTGGACTAGGCGGAGAGACCCAGTACTTC. Translated, it gives CSVAGLGGETQYF.

Here the CDR3 reads CASSTREAGGLLNTGELFF. The CDR3 coding sequence is TGTGCCAGCAGCACCCGGGAAGCGGGGGGGCTGCTTAACACCGGGGAGCTGTTTTTT. The genes are TRBV11-3 and TRBJ2-2; 10 bases agree with TRBD2. J was trimmed by 2 bases and V by 5 bases; bases with no gene match: 14. The CDR3 is 19 amino acids. CDR1 is SGHNT and CDR2 is YENEEA in the germline V gene.

The sample holds many counts of this clone. The chain recombines TRBV14 with TRBJ2-1; a possible D gene is TRBD2 (5 bases). The CDR3 is 16 amino acids. Germline CDR1 and CDR2: SGHDN and FVKESK. Trimming took off 3 bases at V and 5 bases at J, with 17 bases between the two ends. CDR3 DNA: TGTGCCAGCAGCCAGACCCCGGACTCCCGGGACAATGAGCAGTTCTTC. It codes for CASSQTPDSRDNEQFF.

This chain connects TRBV7-9 to TRBJ1-3; 9 nucleotides line up with TRBD1. The V gene end was trimmed by 5 bases and the J gene end by 4 bases; junction bases not matched to a gene: 9. The CDR3 runs to 16 residues. The germline V gene encodes CDR1 SEHNR and CDR2 FQNEAQ (reference sequence). As DNA, the CDR3 is TGTGCCAGCAGCGTCGACAGGGGGTATTACGGAAACACCATATATTTT. Its protein is CASSVDRGYYGNTIYF.

In nucleotides, the CDR3 is TGCGCCAGCTCCGGAAGGGGGGGGGAAAAACTGTTTTTT. As protein: CASSGRGGEKLFF. The rearrangement uses TRBV10-1 and TRBJ1-4; possible D gene TRBD1, 6 bases. V lost 8 bases to trimming and J lost 8 bases, with 15 bases between them. The CDR3 is 13 residues long. Looked up from germline, CDR1 is WNHNN and CDR2 is SYGVQD (reference sequence).

This chain's CDR3 is CASSQQGTARGGVQPQHF. The CDR3 nucleotides read TGTGCCAGCAGCCAACAAGGGACAGCCAGAGGGGGTGTTCAGCCCCAGCATTTT. This chain uses TRBV21-1 with TRBJ1-5; whether TRBD1, the table's D call, matches the DNA was not checked. TRBV21-1 is classified as a pseudogene. This CDR3 spans 18 amino acids.

V is TRBV10-3 and J is TRBJ1-6; possible D gene TRBD1, 6 bases. The CDR3 contains 14 residues. V was shortened by 5 bases and J by 5 bases, with 10 bases between the two germline ends. In germline, CDR1 is ENHRY, CDR2 SYGVKD. The CDR3 DNA is TGTGCCATCAGTTATGGACAGAATAATTCACCCCTCCACTTT. Translating it yields CAISYGQNNSPLHF.

This sequence joins TRBV6-1 and TRBJ2-7; 7 bases are a match to TRBD2. This CDR3 spans 16 amino acids. Germline CDR1 and CDR2: MNHNS and SASEGT. V was clipped by 0 bases and J by 0 bases; unmatched bases: 5. This CDR3 reads CASSEAGLRISYEQYF. The CDR3, as DNA: TGTGCCAGCAGTGAAGCGGGACTACGAATCTCCTACGAGCAGTACTTC.

The chain combines TRBV28 with TRBJ1-4; TRBD1 might be the D (6 bases). The germline V and J ends were trimmed by 7 bases and 4 bases, with 16 bases remaining between them. The CDR3 sequence is 15 residues long. Germline lookup yields CDR1 MDHEN and CDR2 SYDVKM. CDR3 DNA sequence: TGTGCCAGCATTTCTACAGGGCGCGATAATGAAAAACTGTTTTTT. Translating it yields CASISTGRDNEKLFF.

This clone was found a few times. The CDR3, as DNA: TGTGCCAGCAGTTTTCTTGGCAGGGTGCAATCACCCCTCCACTTT. Translated: CASSFLGRVQSPLHF. The rearrangement joins TRBV28 to TRBJ1-6, with D tentatively TRBD1 (5 bases). The CDR3 is 15 residues long. Deletions cut 3 bases from V and 10 bases from J, with 16 bases between. Germline lookup yields CDR1 MDHEN and CDR2 SYDVKM.

The chain uses TRBV3-1 (or the pseudogene TRBV3-2) and TRBJ2-2, with D tentatively TRBD1 (6 bases). Germline V gives CDR1 LGHDT, CDR2 YNNKEL (reference sequence). Trimming took off 4 bases at V and 1 base at J, with 16 bases between the two ends. There are 17 residues in the CDR3. The chain's CDR3 is CASSRATGSRNTGELFF. The CDR3, as DNA: TGTGCCAGCAGCCGAGCGACAGGATCGCGGAACACCGGGGAGCTGTTTTTT.

The chain employs TRBV6-5 and TRBJ2-3; 10 positions match TRBD2. The J segment lost 5 bases and the V segment lost 6 bases, leaving 8 bases of the junction unmatched. CDR3 length: 15 amino acids. Germline V gives CDR1 MNHEY, CDR2 SVGAGI. The CDR3 here is CASSPSGGAEDTQYF. As DNA, the CDR3 is TGTGCCAGCAGCCCCAGCGGGGGGGCCGAAGATACGCAGTATTTT.